The rows below give T cell receptor beta chains drawn from one sample of a study of technical replicates of blood from several donors. Assay: immunoSEQ multiplex PCR; the TCRdb copy retains only in-frame clones and omits some. Of almost 85,000 clones listed, around 97% were seen once; the top ten hold less than 0.2%. The sample comprised T cells isolated from PBMCs. Receptors were obtained from a human donor in good health. Both conserved end residues are part of each CDR3. D genes are given only for firm matches. Not all rows give a size; the values are once, few, many and, for expanded clones, a class.

- | TRBJ2-7 | TRBV30 | - | TGTGCCTGGAGTTGGGGGGTTGCCTACGAGCAGTACTTC | CAWSWGVAYEQYF
- | TRBJ2-3 | TRBV7-2 | - | TGTGCCAGCAGCTTAGTGGGCTCCGGCACAGATACGCAGTATTTT | CASSLVGSGTDTQYF
- | TRBJ1-3 | TRBV5-8 | - | TGTGCCAGCAGCTTTCAGGGTCGGTCTGGAAACACCATATATTTT | CASSFQGRSGNTIYF
- | TRBJ2-5 | TRBV14 | - | TGTGCCAGCAGACCTTGGGACTCCCCAGAGACCCAGTACTTC | CASRPWDSPETQYF
TRBD1 | TRBJ1-1 | TRBV6-5 | - | TGTGCCAGCAGACGAGGGACAGGGGGAAGGTCTGAAGCTTTCTTT | CASRRGTGGRSEAFF
- | TRBJ1-1 | TRBV27 | - | TGTGCCAGCAGTTTATCGATAACAGGATACACTGAAGCTTTCTTT | CASSLSITGYTEAFF
TRBD2 | TRBJ2-2 | TRBV27 | - | TGTGCCAGCAGTTGGCTAGCGGGGCCCGGGGAGCTGTTTTTT | CASSWLAGPGELFF
TRBD1 | TRBJ1-1 | TRBV4-1 | once | TGCGCCAGCAGCCAGGCTCAGGGGGCGCACACTGAAGCTTTCTTT | CASSQAQGAHTEAFF
- | TRBJ1-3 | TRBV4-1 | - | TGCGCCAGCAGCCCCCAGGGGACTGGAAACACCATATATTTT | CASSPQGTGNTIYF
- | TRBJ2-3 | TRBV6-1 | - | TGTGCCAGCAAACAAGGACTAACAGAAGATACGCAGTATTTT | CASKQGLTEDTQYF
- | TRBJ1-3 | TRBV6-1 | - | TGTGCCACCGAAGAGGGCGCTGGTGGAAACACCATATATTTT | CATEEGAGGNTIYF
TRBD1 | TRBJ2-3 | TRBV7-9 | - | TGTGCCAGCAGCTCCGACAGGGGTTCCCCAGATACGCAGTATTTT | CASSSDRGSPDTQYF